What follows describes a single TCR beta chain. Original processing notes: Amplifying reference gene primers gave estimates of nucleated cell counts. Libraries were prepared by immunoSEQ multiplex PCR; TCRdb keeps only in-frame clonotypes and omits some of them. V, J and clone size were drawn from that table, and D and trimming were deduced from the DNA. Of roughly 240,000 clones listed, 85% are singletons. The CDR3 has 16 amino acids. V was shortened by 7 bases and J by 1 base, with 20 bases between the two germline ends. Germline V gene lookup returns CDR1 SGHAT and CDR2 FQNNGV. Seattle patients were enrolled during active infection and followed longitudinally. The entry originates in a study of blood T cell repertoires in COVID-19. Study information: Material from acute and convalescent COVID-19 was sourced from the United States, Italy and Spain.

The chain is built from TRBV11-2 and TRBJ2-7; tentatively, D is TRBD2 (6 bases). The origin of this receptor is a middle-aged man with COVID-19, enrolled during active disease. Source material: peripheral blood. The CDR3 bases are TGTGCCAGCATGGACCCAGAGGGAGGAGGGTCCTACGAGCAGTACTTC. Residues: CASMDPEGGGSYEQYF.